This TCR beta chain was sequenced during a study of Ad26.COV2.S vaccination and SARS-CoV-2 variants. Across the whole study: Once or twice, 56 days apart, Ad26.COV2.S was delivered intramuscularly. Findings of the study overall: Placebo recipients had lower spike-specific TCR breadth than vaccine recipients.

As regards this clone: Its target is not known.

Treatment: some 19 received Ad26.COV2.S at low or high dose, single or two shots; several received placebo; per-sample allocation not given. The investigators took samples on day 63 after the first vaccine or placebo injection. The data were produced by immunoSEQ multiplex PCR, yet TCRdb's version contains in-frame clones alone and is incomplete. The sample records fewer than 400,000 clones, approximately 91% being singletons. This material consisted of peripheral blood, taken in a trial of Ad26.COV2.S vaccine versus placebo. This sequence originates from a person between 18 and 65 years old who received the Ad26.COV2.S COVID-19 vaccine or a placebo.

CDR3 amino acids: CASSHTELAGGHEQFF. The CDR3 DNA follows: TGTGCCAGCTCCCACACGGAACTAGCGGGGGGGCATGAGCAGTTCTTC. The chain carries TRBV18 and TRBJ2-1, with 13 positions matching TRBD2. The germline CDR1 and CDR2 sequences are KGHSH and LQKENI. V dropped 6 bases and J dropped 8; count of bases not matched to a gene: 10. This CDR3 has 16 amino acids.